The 26 T cell receptor beta chains given below trace back to one sample, sequenced in a study of cytomegalovirus exposure and HLA in healthy donors. The PCR ran on 60 Vbeta and 13 Jbeta primers. The assay was immunoSEQ multiplex PCR, and TCRdb's table has in-frame clones only and misses some. The sample lists almost 95,000 clones; over 65% were seen once. Material: PBMCs. The receptors come from a man younger than 40 in good health and CMV-seronegative.

The rearrangement uses TRBV5-1 and TRBJ1-2, with a tentative D call TRBD1 (6 bases). CDR3 size: 13 residues. CDR1 SGHRS and CDR2 YFSETQ come from the germline V gene. V lost 2 bases and J lost 6, with 11 bases in between. This chain's CDR3 is CASSLQGLDGYTF. DNA of the CDR3: TGCGCCAGCAGCTTACAGGGATTGGATGGCTACACCTTC.

Only one count was recorded for this clone. This chain links TRBV7-3 with TRBJ2-2, with D uncertain. This CDR3 region has 14 residues. The germline V and J ends were trimmed by 2 bases and 4 bases, with 8 bases remaining between them. Looked up from germline, CDR1 is SGHTA and CDR2 is FQGTGA. Here the CDR3 DNA reads TGTGCCAGCAGCTTAGGCAGTTCCACCGGGGAGCTGTTTTTT. It is translated as CASSLGSSTGELFF. The complete variable domain, with remaining parts taken from reference TRBV7-3 and TRBJ2-2, reads GAGVSQTPSNKVTEKGKYVELRCDPISGHTALYWYRQSLGQGPEFLIYFQGTGAADDSGLPNDRFFAVRPEGSVSTLKIQRTERGDSAVYLCASSLGSSTGELFFGEGSRLTVL.

This clone has a handful of counts. The genes are TRBV6-6 and TRBJ2-5; weak D call: TRBD1 (5 bases). The CDR3 has 15 amino acids. CDR1 MNHNY and CDR2 SVGAGI come from the germline V gene (reference sequence). The germline V and J ends were trimmed by 4 bases and 4 bases, with 16 bases remaining between them. DNA for the CDR3: TGTGCCAGCAGTTGGGGCAGGGCGACCCCAGAGACCCAGTACTTC. The encoded protein is CASSWGRATPETQYF.

This chain uses TRBV5-1 with TRBJ1-6; D is undetermined. The CDR3 length is 15 residues. Germline V gene sequence: CDR1 SGHRS, CDR2 YFSETQ. V lost 3 bases and J lost 7, with 14 bases in between. The CDR3 loop reads CASSSDGSGNSPLHF. In DNA, the CDR3 is TGCGCCAGCAGCTCGGATGGATCGGGGAATTCACCCCTCCACTTT.

The chain employs TRBV6-4 and TRBJ2-1; D uncertain. The V end lost 0 bases, the J end lost 0 bases, and 12 bases lay between the germline ends. CDR1 MRHNA and CDR2 SNTAGT come from the germline V gene. This CDR3 spans 17 amino acids. The CDR3 coding sequence is TGTGCCAGCAGTGACTCGGCTGTCACATTCTCCTACAATGAGCAGTTCTTC. Translating gives CASSDSAVTFSYNEQFF.

This clone was detected only once. This chain links TRBV15 with TRBJ2-5; D remains unclear. Germline-derived CDR1 and CDR2 are LNHNV and YYDKDF (reference sequence). The CDR3 length is 11 residues. V gave up 5 bases and J gave up 2 bases, with 3 bases separating them. CDR3 nucleotide sequence: TGTGCCACCAGCCTTCAAGAGACCCAGTACTTC. It translates to CATSLQETQYF.

The chain is built from TRBV5-6 and TRBJ1-1, with D perhaps TRBD1 (5 bases). Per germline, CDR1 SGHDT and CDR2 YYEEEE. Deletions cut 0 bases from V and 1 base from J, with 10 bases between. This CDR3 spans 15 amino acids. CDR3 sequence: CASSLGGGPNTEAFF. CDR3 bases: TGTGCCAGCAGCTTGGGGGGGGGACCGAACACTGAAGCTTTCTTT. Supplemented by reference TRBV5-6 and TRBJ1-1, the full variable domain reads DAGVTQSPTHLIKTRGQQVTLRCSPKSGHDTVSWYQQALGQGPQFIFQYYEEEERQRGNFPDRFSGHQFPNYSSELNVNALLLGDSALYLCASSLGGGPNTEAFFGQGTRLTVV.

This clone was counted only a few times. Relative to the germline gene, one junction end is altered; a read error may explain this. J is TRBJ2-7 and V is TRBV13; 11 nucleotides agree with TRBD2. This CDR3 has 15 residues. Germline loops: CDR1 PRHDT, CDR2 FYEKMQ (reference sequence). The CDR3 is CASRLGLAGGYEQYF. The CDR3 bases are TGTGCCAGCAGATTAGGGCTAGCGGGAGGTTACGAGCAGTACTTC.

This clone has just a few counts. The V call is TRBV27, the J call TRBJ1-5, with TRBD1 matching over 7 bases. V lost 4 bases to trimming and J lost 2 bases; unmatched junction nucleotides: 8. Germline V lookup: CDR1 MNHEY, CDR2 SMNVEV (reference sequence). The CDR3 has 16 amino acids. The CDR3 DNA is TGTGCCAGCAGTTCCGGACAGGTTGACGGCAATCAGCCCCAGCATTTT. Protein sequence: CASSSGQVDGNQPQHF.

The V call is TRBV11-2, the J call TRBJ2-3, with TRBD2 matching over 11 bases. The trim removed 3 bases at V and 2 bases at J, leaving 7 bases unmatched. Germline values: CDR1 SGHAT, CDR2 FQNNGV. The CDR3 runs to 17 residues. This chain's CDR3 is CASSFGLAGGFTDTQYF. CDR3 in DNA: TGTGCCAGCAGCTTCGGCCTAGCGGGAGGCTTCACAGATACGCAGTATTTT.

The V gene is TRBV9, the J gene TRBJ2-1; tentative D call: TRBD1 (6 bases). Germline assignment: CDR1 SGDLS and CDR2 YYNGEE. This CDR3 contains 15 residues. Trimming took 3 bases from V and 6 from J, leaving 16 bases between them. The CDR3, as DNA: TGTGCCAGCAGCGCAAAGGCAGGGGAGTTCAATGAGCAGTTCTTC. Translation gives CASSAKAGEFNEQFF.

J is TRBJ2-3 and V is TRBV5-4; possible D gene TRBD2, 6 bases. CDR3 length equals 15 residues. Germline V gene sequence: CDR1 SGHNT, CDR2 YYREEE (reference sequence). V was shortened by 4 bases and J by 2 bases, with 14 bases between the two germline ends. Here the CDR3 reads CASSPRSGSTDTQYF. In DNA form, the CDR3 reads TGTGCCAGCAGCCCCCGTAGCGGCTCCACAGATACGCAGTATTTT.

The chain joins TRBV4-1 to TRBJ1-6; D possibly corresponds to TRBD1 (6 bases). The germline gives CDR1 MGHRA, CDR2 YSYEKL. V gave up 3 bases and J gave up 2 bases, with 11 bases separating them. This CDR3 contains 16 residues. CDR3 DNA: TGCGCCAGCAGCCAGGGGCAGGGGACCTATAATTCACCCCTCCACTTT. Translating it yields CASSQGQGTYNSPLHF.

This clone was seen just once. V is TRBV14 and J is TRBJ1-6; 7 nucleotides agree with TRBD1. With 4 bases clipped from V and 5 bases from J, the junction kept 2 bases outside the gene matches. The CDR3 runs 14 residues. From germline, CDR1 is SGHDN and CDR2 FVKESK. The CDR3 nucleotides read TGTGCCAGCAGCCCCGGGACAGATAATTCACCCCTCCACTTT. Translation: CASSPGTDNSPLHF.

V usage is TRBV7-2 and J usage is TRBJ2-1, with 12 bases matching TRBD2. Germline trimming cut 4 bases from V and 5 bases from J; bases unmatched to any gene: 3. The CDR3 is 15 residues long. Germline values: CDR1 SGHTA, CDR2 FQGNSA. The CDR3 loop is CASSSLAGGHNEQFF. CDR3 DNA: TGTGCCAGCAGCTCCCTAGCGGGGGGGCACAATGAGCAGTTCTTC.

This clone appeared a single time. V usage is TRBV15 and J usage is TRBJ2-7; TRBD2 matches 8 bases. Germline loops: CDR1 LNHNV, CDR2 YYDKDF (reference sequence). The J segment lost 3 bases and the V segment lost 0 bases, leaving 1 base of the junction unmatched. The CDR3 length is 14 residues. CDR3 sequence: CATSRELADYEQYF. For the CDR3, the DNA is TGTGCCACCAGCAGAGAACTAGCGGACTACGAGCAGTACTTC.

This clone has a single count. V and J are TRBV12-5 and TRBJ2-3; TRBD1 matches 9 bases. The CDR3 sequence is 14 residues long. The junction had 7 bases not matched to a gene; V was cut back by 6 bases and J by 6 bases. CDR1 LGHNT and CDR2 FRNRAP come from the germline V gene. DNA for the CDR3: TGTGCTAGTGGCACCGACAGGGGGTACGATACGCAGTATTTT. Encoded protein: CASGTDRGYDTQYF. Using reference TRBV12-5 and TRBJ2-3 for the parts outside the CDR3, the full variable domain is DARVTQTPRHKVTEMGQEVTMRCQPILGHNTVFWYRQTMMQGLELLAYFRNRAPLDDSGMPKDRFSAEMPDATLATLKIQPSEPRDSAVYFCASGTDRGYDTQYFGPGTRLTVL.

This chain links TRBV4-3 with TRBJ1-5; D possibly corresponds to TRBD1 (5 bases). CDR3 length: 15 residues. V was cut by 0 bases and J by 5 bases, with 11 bases left in between. In germline, CDR1 is LGHNA, CDR2 YSLEER. The CDR3 nucleotides read TGCGCCAGCAGCCAAGATAGCGGGGCGGATCAGCCCCAGCATTTT. Its protein is CASSQDSGADQPQHF.

This chain joins TRBV7-2 and TRBJ2-1, with 12 nucleotides matching TRBD2. CDR1 is SGHTA, CDR2 FQGNSA, per germline. The CDR3 has 16 amino acids. Trimming took 0 bases from V and 4 from J; bases not matched to a gene: 1. The CDR3 loop reads CASSLALAGGYNEQFF. The CDR3 DNA is TGTGCCAGCAGCTTAGCCCTAGCGGGGGGGTACAATGAGCAGTTCTTC.

This chain connects TRBV25-1 to TRBJ2-2; the match to TRBD2 covers 15 bases. This CDR3 region has 18 residues. J was trimmed by 4 bases and V by 2 bases; bases with no gene match: 5. Germline values: CDR1 MGHDK, CDR2 SYGVNS. CDR3 loop: CASSEGLAGGPSTGELFF. Here the CDR3 DNA reads TGTGCCAGCAGTGAAGGACTAGCGGGAGGGCCTAGCACCGGGGAGCTGTTTTTT.

The chain employs TRBV5-4 and TRBJ1-1; the match to TRBD1 covers 7 bases. The J segment lost 4 bases and the V segment lost 0 bases, leaving 3 bases of the junction unmatched. The CDR3 totals 14 residues. CDR1 SGHNT and CDR2 YYREEE come from the germline V gene (reference sequence). Here the CDR3 DNA reads TGTGCCAGCAGCTTGGAGCAGGGGGGCACTGAAGCTTTCTTT. Its translation: CASSLEQGGTEAFF.

The chain carries TRBV6-5 and TRBJ2-5, with TRBD2 matching over 13 bases. Trimming cost V 5 bases and J 5 bases; bases outside gene matches: 5. The CDR3 loop spans 15 amino acids. The V gene's germline CDR1 is MNHEY and CDR2 SVGAGI. The CDR3 DNA is TGTGCCAGCAGTCCACTAGCGGGAGGGCCGGAGACCCAGTACTTC. It encodes CASSPLAGGPETQYF.

The chain has TRBV11-2 and TRBJ1-6; D call uncertain. V dropped 0 bases and J dropped 4 bases, with 16 bases sitting between them. There are 18 residues in the CDR3. The V gene's germline CDR1 is SGHAT and CDR2 FQNNGV. CDR3 loop: CASSLDLGSTTYNSPLHF. The CDR3 DNA is TGTGCCAGCAGCTTAGATTTAGGCTCCACTACTTATAATTCACCCCTCCACTTT.

The chain couples TRBV11-2 to TRBJ1-1, with D unclear. The ends were cut back, 6 bases at V and 11 bases at J, with 16 bases in the middle. Germline assignment: CDR1 SGHAT and CDR2 FQNNGV. This CDR3 has 12 residues. The CDR3 here is CASSLRLSSAFF. The CDR3 nucleotides are TGTGCCAGCAGTCTTAGACTATCTTCTGCTTTCTTT.

The rearrangement uses TRBV11-1 and TRBJ2-3; no clear D gene. Germline V gives CDR1 SGHAT, CDR2 FQDESV (reference sequence). CDR3 length equals 15 residues. Trimming removed 1 base at V and 2 bases at J, with 10 bases between. As DNA, the CDR3 is TGTGCCAGCAGCTTAGGCGGCCTATACACAGATACGCAGTATTTT. Its protein is CASSLGGLYTDTQYF.

In its sample, this clone was seen a few times. A read error may produce the germline difference seen at one junction end. The chain combines TRBV7-9 with TRBJ1-1, with D maybe TRBD1 (5 bases). The CDR3 totals 15 residues. CDR1 is SEHNR, CDR2 FQNEAQ, per germline (reference sequence). The CDR3, as DNA: TGTTCCAGCAGCTTGGAGGGGAGCATGAACACTGAAGCTTTCTTT. As protein: CSSSLEGSMNTEAFF.